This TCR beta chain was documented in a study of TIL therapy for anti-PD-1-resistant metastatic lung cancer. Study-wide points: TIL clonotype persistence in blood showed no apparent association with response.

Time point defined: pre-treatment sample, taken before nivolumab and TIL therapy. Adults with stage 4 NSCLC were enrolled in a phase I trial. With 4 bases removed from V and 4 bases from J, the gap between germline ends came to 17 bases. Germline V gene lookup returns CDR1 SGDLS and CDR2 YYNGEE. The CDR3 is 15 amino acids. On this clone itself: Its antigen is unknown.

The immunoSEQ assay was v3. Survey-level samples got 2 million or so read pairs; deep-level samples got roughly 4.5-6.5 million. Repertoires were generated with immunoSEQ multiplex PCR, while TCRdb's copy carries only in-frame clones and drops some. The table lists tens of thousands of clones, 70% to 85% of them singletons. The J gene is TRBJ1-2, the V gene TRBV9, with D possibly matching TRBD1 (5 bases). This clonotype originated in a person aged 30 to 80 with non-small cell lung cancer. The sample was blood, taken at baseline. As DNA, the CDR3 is TGTGCCAGCAGCCCCAAATTGACAGCTTTCTATGGCTACACCTTC. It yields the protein CASSPKLTAFYGYTF.